This T cell receptor beta chain was profiled in a study of cytomegalovirus exposure and HLA in healthy donors. Study-level points and caveats: What was likely a sequencing artifact was a cluster of highly shared sequence variants.

As to this clone: Its antigen remains unidentified.

60 Vbeta and 13 Jbeta primers were used in PCR. Measured with immunoSEQ multiplex PCR; TCRdb has only the in-frame clones, and not every one. The sample holds 85,000 to 100,000 clones; more than 60% are singletons and the top ten take 7% to 10%. This clonotype was sampled from a human donor in good health. Sequenced input: PBMCs.

The CDR3 DNA reads TGTGCCAGCAGCGTAGGTGGAAGGGGGTTCTACGAGCAGTACTTC. Translation: CASSVGGRGFYEQYF. The rearrangement joins TRBV9 to TRBJ2-5; weak D call: TRBD1 (6 bases). Gene TRBJ2-7 matches the end of the DNA better, so the J call may be wrong. CDR3 size: 15 residues. The germline gives CDR1 SGDLS, CDR2 YYNGEE.